Given below is one TCR beta chain in context. Its target is unknown. For the second PCR, which ran for about 7 to 12 cycles, a sample-barcoded 5' primer and a J-beta primer mix were used. Researchers report that each sample yielded at least 3 million CDR3-containing paired-end reads. TCRdb reprocessed the 5' RACE reads via MiXCR and lists one record per CDR3 protein. In the table there are 590,000 or so distinct CDR3 sequences, roughly 31% of which are singletons. This sample was taken from a study of blood T cells in healthy people across ages. Whole-study findings and limits: A roughly linear fall in TCR beta diversity per million T cells was seen with increasing age.

Sequences were obtained from blood. This receptor was identified in a woman of 80 years or more in good health.

The CDR3 coding sequence is TGTGCCATCAGTGAGCCTCTGGAGAGGGGGGTCCAAGAGACCCAGTACTTC. Translation: CAISEPLERGVQETQYF. V is TRBV10-3 and J is TRBJ2-5; the D call may be TRBD1 or TRBD2 (6 bases each). The germline V gene has CDR1 ENHRY and CDR2 SYGVKD. This CDR3 is 17 amino acids long. V lost 2 bases, J lost 1 base, and 17 bases lay in between.